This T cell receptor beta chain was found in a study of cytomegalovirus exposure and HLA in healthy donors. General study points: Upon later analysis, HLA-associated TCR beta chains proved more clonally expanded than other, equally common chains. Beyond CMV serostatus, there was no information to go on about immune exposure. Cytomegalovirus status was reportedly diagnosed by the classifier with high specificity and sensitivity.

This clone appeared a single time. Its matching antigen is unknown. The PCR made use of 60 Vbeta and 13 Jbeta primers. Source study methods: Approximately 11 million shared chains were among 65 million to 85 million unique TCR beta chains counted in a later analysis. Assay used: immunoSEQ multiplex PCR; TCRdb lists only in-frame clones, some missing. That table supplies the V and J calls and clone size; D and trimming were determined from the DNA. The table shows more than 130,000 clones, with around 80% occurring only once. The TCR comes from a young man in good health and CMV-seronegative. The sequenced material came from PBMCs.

The CDR3 reads CASSLYHSNTEAFF. The CDR3 DNA follows: TGTGCCAGCAGTCTTTATCACTCGAACACTGAAGCTTTCTTT. The rearrangement links TRBV2 to TRBJ1-1; unclear D gene. Trimming pared 5 bases from V and 1 base from J, leaving 11 bases between. Germline lookup yields CDR1 SNHLY and CDR2 FYNNEI. This CDR3 region has 14 residues.